These 21 T cell receptor beta chains were all obtained from the same sample, sequenced in a study of T cell responses to AZD1222 COVID-19 vaccine. Sequenced by immunoSEQ multiplex PCR; TCRdb stores in-frame clones only, minus some. The sample includes 90,000 to 100,000 clones, around nine tenths seen only once; the top ten take around 3.1%. This sample comprised peripheral blood, obtained on day 0 of AZD1222 vaccination. All receptors derive from an adult in good health.

The chain carries TRBV3-1 (or the pseudogene TRBV3-2) and TRBJ1-3; D is unresolved. Germline-derived CDR1 and CDR2 are LGHDT and YNNKEL (reference sequence). The germline V and J ends were trimmed by 4 bases and 0 bases, with 7 bases remaining between them. The CDR3 length is 14 residues. The CDR3 spells CASSRASSGNTIYF. The CDR3, as DNA: TGTGCCAGCAGCCGGGCGAGCTCTGGAAACACCATATATTTT.

With regard to this clone: Relative to the germline gene, one junction end is altered; a read error may explain this. In DNA, the CDR3 is TGTGCCAGCAGCTTGAGCCATTCTGGAAACACCATATATTTT. The encoded protein is CASSLSHSGNTIYF. The V gene is TRBV5-1, the J gene TRBJ1-3; D is ambiguous. There are 14 residues in the CDR3. Looked up from germline, CDR1 is SGHRS and CDR2 is YFSETQ.

The sample holds one count of this clone. The chain links TRBV7-6 to TRBJ2-7; 7 nucleotides align to TRBD2. Germline CDR1 reads SGHVS; CDR2 reads FNYEAQ. The CDR3 is made up of 15 amino acids. J was trimmed by 2 bases and V by 2 bases; bases with no gene match: 6. The CDR3 region has the DNA TGTGCCAGCAGCTTAATCGCGGGAGATCCCTACGAGCAGTACGTC. As protein: CASSLIAGDPYEQYV.

The J gene is TRBJ1-2, the V gene TRBV9, with TRBD1 as a possible D gene (5 bases). CDR1 is SGDLS, CDR2 YYNGEE, per germline. V shed 0 bases and J shed 2 bases, with 11 bases lying between them. There are 15 residues in the CDR3. The CDR3 spells CASSVDGRANYGYTF. The CDR3, as DNA: TGTGCCAGCAGCGTAGACGGCAGGGCCAACTATGGCTACACCTTC.

The rearrangement joins TRBV24-1 to TRBJ2-5, with D perhaps matching TRBD1 (5 bases). Trimming left V 0 bases short and J 1 base short, with 8 bases between. Germline V lookup: CDR1 KGHDR, CDR2 SFDVKD. CDR3 length: 15 residues. The CDR3 here is CATSDLDSRQETQYF. The CDR3 DNA reads TGTGCCACCAGTGATTTGGACAGCCGCCAAGAGACCCAGTACTTC.

The chain links TRBV18 to TRBJ2-5; D gene ambiguous. Germline V CDR1 and CDR2: KGHSH, LQKENI. This CDR3 contains 13 residues. The germline V and J ends were trimmed by 1 base and 4 bases, with 7 bases remaining between them. The CDR3 sequence is CASSPLVGETQYF. The CDR3 DNA is TGTGCCAGCTCACCACTCGTAGGAGAGACCCAGTACTTC.

V is TRBV19 and J is TRBJ1-2, with D unresolved. Germline V gives CDR1 LNHDA, CDR2 SQIVND (reference sequence). V lost 8 bases and J lost 5, with 9 bases in between. The CDR3 loop spans 11 amino acids. The CDR3 here is CASFSGYGYTF. In DNA form, the CDR3 reads TGTGCCAGTTTTTCCGGTTATGGCTACACCTTC.

This rearrangement joins TRBV7-9 to TRBJ2-1, with D perhaps matching TRBD2 (6 bases). The V end lost 6 bases, the J end lost 0 bases, and 15 bases lay between the germline ends. The CDR3 loop spans 16 amino acids. The germline V gene has CDR1 SEHNR and CDR2 FQNEAQ (reference sequence). This CDR3 is CASSSLRGSSYNEQFF. In nucleotides, the CDR3 is TGTGCCAGCAGTTCACTTCGGGGGAGCTCCTACAATGAGCAGTTCTTC.

V and J are TRBV3-1 (or the pseudogene TRBV3-2) and TRBJ2-5; D possibly uses TRBD1 or TRBD2 (5 bases each). V lost 1 base and J 5 bases, leaving 14 bases between the germline ends. The CDR3 loop spans 15 amino acids. Per the germline V gene, CDR1 is LGHDT and CDR2 is YNNKEL (reference sequence). CDR3 in amino acids: CASSQVHPWGETQYF. For the CDR3, the DNA is TGTGCCAGCAGCCAAGTACACCCATGGGGGGAGACCCAGTACTTC.

This rearrangement joins TRBV2 to TRBJ2-7, with 8 bases identical to TRBD2. There are 14 residues in the CDR3. The J segment lost 2 bases and the V segment lost 0 bases, leaving 0 bases of the junction unmatched. Germline CDR1 and CDR2: SNHLY and FYNNEI. CDR3 sequence: CASSEAGGAYEQYF. CDR3 nucleotides: TGTGCCAGCAGTGAAGCCGGGGGGGCCTACGAGCAGTACTTC.

The chain is built from TRBV3-1 (or the pseudogene TRBV3-2) and TRBJ1-5; D is possibly TRBD1 (5 bases). This CDR3 contains 13 residues. Germline CDR1 and CDR2: LGHDT and YNNKEL (reference sequence). Trimming pared 6 bases from V and 7 bases from J, leaving 13 bases between. As DNA, the CDR3 is TGTGCCAGCAGTCCAACCAGGGACCAGCCCCAGCATTTT. Protein: CASSPTRDQPQHF.

This rearrangement joins TRBV6-5 to TRBJ1-2; D unresolved. Trimming shortened V by 6 bases and J by 4 bases, and 15 bases separated the two germline ends. Germline V gene lookup returns CDR1 MNHEY and CDR2 SVGAGI. The CDR3 is 14 residues long. The CDR3 sequence: CASSSPGARYGYTF. CDR3 nucleotides: TGTGCCAGCAGCTCCCCGGGCGCCCGCTATGGCTACACCTTC.

The V gene is TRBV27, the J gene TRBJ1-1, with D maybe TRBD1 (6 bases). The V gene's germline CDR1 is MNHEY and CDR2 SMNVEV (reference sequence). The V gene lost 6 bases and the J gene lost 6 bases, with 14 bases spanning the gap. This CDR3 is 13 amino acids long. CDR3 region: CASSLGPGAEAFF. CDR3 coding DNA: TGTGCCAGCAGCCTAGGTCCAGGGGCTGAAGCTTTCTTT.

The chain combines TRBV6-5 with TRBJ1-3; D might be TRBD1 (6 bases). Looked up from germline, CDR1 is MNHEY and CDR2 is SVGAGI. The CDR3 has 14 residues. Trimming removed 4 bases from V and 4 bases from J, with 11 bases in between. CDR3 region: CASSSPGTGNTIYF. The CDR3 DNA reads as TGTGCCAGCAGTTCCCCCGGGACAGGAAACACCATATATTTT.

This clone appeared once. This chain joins TRBV19 and TRBJ2-1, with 9 bases lining up with TRBD2. J gave up 6 bases and V 7 bases, and 10 bases lay outside the gene matches. The CDR3 sequence is 15 residues long. Germline V gene lookup returns CDR1 LNHDA and CDR2 SQIVND (reference sequence). CDR3 region: CASTPISGSINEQFF. CDR3 DNA sequence: TGTGCCAGTACCCCTATTAGCGGGAGTATCAATGAGCAGTTCTTC.

The CDR3: CARAPVSEVHSNQPQHF. The CDR3 DNA is TGTGCCAGAGCCCCCGTGTCGGAGGTCCATAGCAATCAGCCCCAGCATTTT. This chain uses TRBV5-3 with TRBJ1-5; D not certain. TRBV5-3 is an open reading frame, and its role is uncertain. CDR3 length: 17 amino acids. Trimming took 7 bases from V and 0 from J, leaving 20 bases between them.

V gene TRBV7-9 combines with J gene TRBJ2-3, with D maybe TRBD2 (5 bases). Germline CDR1 and CDR2: SEHNR and FQNEAQ (reference sequence). V gave up 0 bases and J gave up 4 bases, with 5 bases separating them. This CDR3 is 13 amino acids long. CDR3 coding DNA: TGTGCCAGCAGCTTAGCCGGGGCAGATACGCAGTATTTT. It is translated as CASSLAGADTQYF.

V is TRBV6-6 and J is TRBJ2-3; 8 nucleotides match TRBD2. The J segment lost 5 bases and the V segment lost 7 bases, leaving 11 bases of the junction unmatched. CDR1 and CDR2 from the germline V gene are MNHNY and SVGAGI (reference sequence). The CDR3 has 15 amino acids. The CDR3 sequence: CASTVSGAGVDTQYF. CDR3 bases: TGTGCCAGCACGGTTAGCGGGGCGGGAGTAGATACGCAGTATTTT.

The J gene is TRBJ2-1, the V gene TRBV5-4; weak D call: TRBD2 (6 bases). Germline loops: CDR1 SGHNT, CDR2 YYREEE (reference sequence). This CDR3 has 13 residues. Trimming pared 5 bases from V and 5 bases from J, leaving 11 bases between. CDR3 loop: CASRPGTHNEQFF. The DNA for the CDR3 is TGTGCCAGCAGACCCGGGACTCACAATGAGCAGTTCTTC. The full variable domain, in which reference TRBV5-4 and TRBJ2-1 provide the parts outside the CDR3, is ETGVTQSPTHLIKTRGQQVTLRCSSQSGHNTVSWYQQALGQGPQFIFQYYREEENGRGNFPPRFSGLQFPNYSSELNVNALELDDSALYLCASRPGTHNEQFFGPGTRLTVL.

This chain connects TRBV5-5 to TRBJ2-1; D is unresolved. CDR3 length equals 12 residues. Germline CDR1 reads SGHKS; CDR2 reads YYEKEE (reference sequence). The germline V and J ends were trimmed by 5 bases and 2 bases, with 5 bases remaining between them. CDR3 in amino acids: CASRAAYNEQFF. DNA of the CDR3: TGTGCCAGCAGGGCGGCCTACAATGAGCAGTTCTTC.

The J gene is TRBJ1-3, the V gene TRBV25-1, with D possibly being TRBD1 (5 bases). This CDR3 region has 16 residues. Trimming cost V 4 bases and J 0 bases, with 13 bases left between them. Per the germline V gene, CDR1 is MGHDK and CDR2 is SYGVNS. DNA for the CDR3: TGTGCCAGCAGTGTCCCGTGGGGGACCTCTGGAAACACCATATATTTT. Its protein product is CASSVPWGTSGNTIYF.